The 15 T cell receptor beta chains in this list originate from one sample, sequenced in a study of T cell repertoires in cytomegalovirus infection. TCRdb re-analysed the reads in MiXCR, keeping a single row per CDR3 protein. The sample consists of roughly 110,000 distinct CDR3 sequences, over 9.5% of them appearing once. These TCRs' antigens remain unknown. The sample was PBMCs, sequenced either directly or after in vitro stimulation (not recorded which). Every receptor here comes from a human donor in good health (CMV status not recorded). Some clones in this sample may be carry-over from other donors' samples.

This clonotype has at least ten counts. This chain links TRBV25-1 with TRBJ2-2; TRBD1 matches 12 bases. V lost 8 bases and J lost 2; bases outside the gene matches: 18. The CDR3 is made up of 20 amino acids. Germline-derived CDR1 and CDR2 are MGHDK and SYGVNS. The CDR3 here is CASSPTPGQGAQRNTGELFF. In nucleotides, the CDR3 is TGTGCCAGCTCCCCAACCCCGGGACAGGGGGCTCAGAGAAACACCGGGGAGCTGTTTTTT.

This clonotype appeared many times. The V and J genes are TRBV6-1 and TRBJ1-1; 7 nucleotides line up with TRBD1. CDR1 is MNHNS, CDR2 SASEGT, per germline. This CDR3 region has 14 residues. Trimming took 0 bases from V and 5 from J; bases not matched to a gene: 3. The CDR3 sequence: CASSEATGRTEAFF. The DNA for the CDR3 is TGTGCCAGCAGTGAAGCGACAGGGAGGACTGAAGCTTTCTTT.

As for this clonotype: Germline and junction disagree at one end, which may indicate a read error. CDR3 coding DNA: TGCGCCAGCAGCCAAGATTTAGTTCAGTCGGGCCATCAAACTTGG. It encodes CASSQDLVQSGHQTW. This sequence joins TRBV4-3 and TRBJ2-3; D gene uncertain. Germline loops: CDR1 LGHNA, CDR2 YSLEER. This CDR3 has 15 amino acids.

This clonotype was counted between two and nine times. J is TRBJ1-6 and V is TRBV19, with D perhaps matching TRBD1 (5 bases). Germline assignment: CDR1 LNHDA and CDR2 SQIVND (reference sequence). The CDR3 totals 13 residues. V gave up 5 bases and J gave up 7 bases, with 9 bases separating them. The CDR3, as DNA: TGTGCCAGTAGTCGGGACCTCAATTCACCCCTCCACTTT. Amino acid sequence: CASSRDLNSPLHF.

With respect to this clonotype: This may stem from a read error, because a much larger clone lies one nucleotide away. This chain links TRBV2 with TRBJ1-1; no definite D call. The CDR3 extends over 14 amino acids. Germline V gives CDR1 SNHLY, CDR2 FYNNEI. V lost 4 bases to trimming and J lost 7 bases, with 16 bases between them. The CDR3 spells CASSGTSTDREAFF. The CDR3 DNA reads TGTGCCAGCAGTGGTACCTCAACCGACCGTGAAGCTTTCTTT.

The V and J genes are TRBV6-1 and TRBJ2-7; perhaps TRBD2 as D (6 bases). Germline CDR1 reads MNHNS; CDR2 reads SASEGT. With 10 bases removed from V and 0 bases from J, the gap between germline ends came to 19 bases. This CDR3 is 15 amino acids long. The DNA of the CDR3 is TGTGCCACCTGCCGGGACTCGCCTAACTCCTACGAGCAGTACGTC. Amino acids: CATCRDSPNSYEQYV.

This clonotype was seen many times. This chain links TRBV2 with TRBJ1-1; possibly TRBD1 for D (5 bases). This CDR3 region has 15 residues. CDR1 is SNHLY, CDR2 FYNNEI, per germline. V dropped 6 bases and J dropped 7 bases, with 21 bases sitting between them. The CDR3 nucleotides are TGTGCCAGCAGCCGGGAACTTAGGGGATTTAATGAAGCTTTCTTT. Protein: CASSRELRGFNEAFF.

This clonotype has just a few counts. The chain is built from TRBV18 and TRBJ2-3; D is undetermined. V was pared by 1 base and J by 2 bases, with 13 bases between. Germline assignment: CDR1 KGHSH and CDR2 LQKENI. The CDR3 runs to 16 residues. CDR3: CASSPRSRGITDTQYF. For the CDR3, the DNA is TGTGCCAGCTCACCACGGTCCAGAGGAATCACAGATACGCAGTATTTT.

This clonotype was counted ten times or more. This sequence joins TRBV6-2 or TRBV6-3 and TRBJ2-3, with no clear D. The CDR3 length is 12 residues. Germline CDR1 reads MNHEY; CDR2 reads SVGEGT. The ends were cut back, 7 bases at V and 4 bases at J, with 9 bases in the middle. The CDR3 is CASIQRADTQYF. The DNA for the CDR3 is TGTGCCAGCATCCAACGAGCAGATACGCAGTATTTT.

The table lists this clonotype with many counts. CDR3 nucleotide sequence: TGTGCCAGCAGTTCCAGCCGGAACACTGAAGCTTTCTTT. Translating gives CASSSSRNTEAFF. V gene TRBV6-5 combines with J gene TRBJ1-1; D ambiguous. Germline loops: CDR1 MNHEY, CDR2 SVGAGI. V was pared by 4 bases and J by 1 base, with 7 bases between. There are 13 residues in the CDR3.

This chain uses TRBV30 with TRBJ1-3; the D is unclear. Trimming stripped 1 base from V and 3 bases from J, with 1 base between. Germline V lookup: CDR1 GTSNPN, CDR2 SVGIG (reference sequence). The CDR3 length is 11 residues. The CDR3 DNA reads TGTGCCTGGAGTGGTGGAAACACCATATATTTT. It specifies CAWSGGNTIYF.

This clonotype was counted many times. V is TRBV10-3 and J is TRBJ1-1, with TRBD1 identical over 7 bases. Germline V gene lookup returns CDR1 ENHRY and CDR2 SYGVKD. The CDR3 totals 15 residues. V was clipped by 4 bases and J by 6 bases; unmatched bases: 11. The CDR3 DNA sequence: TGTGCCATCAGTGCGGTACGAGACAGGGTCCCTGAAGCTTTCTTT. It encodes CAISAVRDRVPEAFF.

This rearrangement joins TRBV18 to TRBJ2-7, with 7 positions matching TRBD2. Germline loops: CDR1 KGHSH, CDR2 LQKENI. With V trimmed by 2 bases and J by 7 bases, 8 bases remained unmatched. CDR3 length equals 14 residues. CDR3 sequence (DNA): TGTGCCAGCTCACCAGCGGCGGGAGAGTATGAGCAGTACTTC. Translating it yields CASSPAAGEYEQYF.

This clonotype came up many times. The CDR3 DNA is TGTGCCAGCAGCACCCGCACCCTAGGGCCCCTTGGCAATGAGCAGTTCTTC. It specifies CASSTRTLGPLGNEQFF. The chain employs TRBV7-8 and TRBJ2-1; D ambiguous. Trimming shortened V by 5 bases and J by 6 bases, and 23 bases separated the two germline ends. In germline, CDR1 is SGHVS, CDR2 FQNEAQ. The CDR3 runs to 17 residues.

This clonotype came up a few times. The rearrangement uses TRBV12-5 and TRBJ1-1, with no clear D. Trimming took 4 bases from V and 6 from J, leaving 3 bases between them. Germline-derived CDR1 and CDR2 are LGHNT and FRNRAP. This CDR3 contains 10 residues. CDR3 sequence: CASGWAEAFF. Written as DNA, the CDR3 is TGTGCTAGTGGTTGGGCTGAAGCTTTCTTT.